One and the same sample provided the 27 T cell receptor beta chains below, sequenced in a study of CD8+CD57+ T cells in acquired aplastic anemia. For CDR3 and TCR beta VDJ profiling, genomic DNA was the template used. One entry per CDR3 protein, called by TCRdb with MiXCR from the reads. The repertoire consists of about 180,000 distinct CDR3 sequences, with 40% to 55% occurring once and the leading ten covering around 3%. The sample taken for sequencing was sorted CD4+, CD8+, or CD8+CD57+ T cells (not recorded which) from PBMCs. These receptors all stem from a human donor in good health.

This chain links TRBV27 with TRBJ2-1, with TRBD1 matching 9 bases. The J segment lost 7 bases and the V segment lost 5 bases, leaving 9 bases of the junction unmatched. The germline CDR1 and CDR2 sequences are MNHEY and SMNVEV (reference sequence). The CDR3 runs 15 residues. The CDR3 sequence: CASSVPGTGRNEQFF. The CDR3 DNA sequence: TGTGCCAGCAGTGTCCCCGGGACAGGGAGGAATGAGCAGTTCTTC.

Ten or more counts support this clonotype. The V gene is TRBV7-8, the J gene TRBJ2-3, with 13 bases lining up with TRBD2. V was pared by 6 bases and J by 3 bases, with 9 bases of the junction left unmatched. Germline-derived CDR1 and CDR2 are SGHVS and FQNEAQ. This CDR3 has 17 residues. The CDR3 is CASRTRTSGSGTDTQYF. In DNA, the CDR3 is TGTGCCAGCAGAACCAGGACTAGCGGGAGTGGTACAGATACGCAGTATTTT.

In the case of this clonotype: Its ends do not fully match the called genes, so a read error is possible. This chain uses TRBV4-3 with TRBJ1-1; possibly TRBD1 for D (6 bases). The CDR3 length is 14 residues. Germline values: CDR1 LGHNA, CDR2 YSLEER. The CDR3 here is CASSPGTGNTEASF. The CDR3 DNA is TGCGCCAGCAGCCCAGGAACAGGGAACACTGAAGCTTCCTTT.

The chain combines TRBV12-3 or TRBV12-4 with TRBJ1-5, with 9 nucleotides matching TRBD1. The CDR3 spans 14 residues. V lost 6 bases and J lost 5; bases outside the gene matches: 5. The CDR3 loop is CASSIRDRDQPQHF. For the CDR3, the DNA is TGTGCCAGCAGCATAAGGGACAGGGATCAGCCCCAGCATTTT.

This clonotype was seen at least ten times. The chain couples TRBV5-1 to TRBJ2-1; TRBD1 aligns across 9 bases. The V gene's germline CDR1 is SGHRS and CDR2 YFSETQ. The junction had 17 bases not matched to a gene; V was cut back by 1 base and J by 3 bases. The CDR3 totals 20 residues. The CDR3: CASSLIGKDRGHPSYNEQFF. The CDR3 coding sequence is TGCGCCAGCAGCTTGATCGGAAAGGACAGGGGTCACCCAAGCTACAATGAGCAGTTCTTC.

This clonotype has a count of ten or more. V usage is TRBV2 and J usage is TRBJ1-5; D gene uncertain. From germline, CDR1 is SNHLY and CDR2 FYNNEI. V dropped 6 bases and J dropped 6 bases, with 12 bases sitting between them. The length of the CDR3 is 13 residues. CDR3 DNA: TGTGCCAGCAGCCAATTTAGGAGTCAGCCCCAGCATTTT. Encoded protein: CASSQFRSQPQHF.

The chain employs TRBV3-1 and TRBJ2-7; 7 nucleotides align to TRBD2. This CDR3 is built from 14 residues. Germline trimming cut 4 bases from V and 0 bases from J; bases unmatched to any gene: 3. Germline CDR1 is LGHDT and CDR2 is YNNKEL (reference sequence). The CDR3 DNA reads TGTGCCAGCAGCCTAGGCGGGGGCTCCTACGAGCAGTACTTC. Its translation is CASSLGGGSYEQYF.

This clonotype was picked up many times. The CDR3 protein is CSVESCNITDTQYF. In DNA form, the CDR3 reads TGCAGCGTTGAAAGTTGCAACATCACAGATACGCAGTATTTT. The V and J genes are TRBV29-1 and TRBJ2-3; D remains ambiguous. Germline values: CDR1 SQVTM, CDR2 ANQGSEA. This CDR3 has 14 amino acids. V was pared by 2 bases and J by 2 bases, with 11 bases between.

The V gene is TRBV2, the J gene TRBJ1-1, with D maybe TRBD1 (5 bases). The V end lost 7 bases, the J end lost 0 bases, and 15 bases lay between the germline ends. The germline V gene has CDR1 SNHLY and CDR2 FYNNEI. The CDR3 is 15 residues long. The CDR3 DNA sequence: TGTGCCAGCATGTATAATGAGGGGATGAACACTGAAGCTTTCTTT. Residues: CASMYNEGMNTEAFF.

The chain joins TRBV24-1 to TRBJ2-7; TRBD2 might be the D (5 bases). CDR3 length: 12 amino acids. Trimming removed 4 bases at V and 2 bases at J, with 5 bases between. CDR1 is KGHDR, CDR2 SFDVKD, per germline. The CDR3 DNA sequence: TGTGCCACCAGTGACGGGGCCTACGAGCAGTACTTC. Translated, it gives CATSDGAYEQYF.

This clonotype has a count of ten or more. The chain has TRBV7-2 and TRBJ1-6; D gene ambiguous. V was cut by 5 bases and J by 5 bases, with 7 bases left in between. This CDR3 contains 13 residues. Per germline, CDR1 SGHTA and CDR2 FQGNSA. The CDR3 DNA is TGTGCCAGCAGCGCAGGCGATAATTCACCCCTCCACTTT. Translating it yields CASSAGDNSPLHF.

The V gene is TRBV20-1, the J gene TRBJ1-5; 7 positions agree with TRBD1. The germline gives CDR1 DFQATT, CDR2 SNEGSKA (reference sequence). The CDR3 contains 15 residues. Germline trimming cut 0 bases from V and 5 bases from J; bases unmatched to any gene: 7. The CDR3 nucleotides are TGCAGTGCTAGAGATTCAGGGACAGCAGATCAGCCCCAGCATTTT. Residues: CSARDSGTADQPQHF.

DNA for the CDR3: TGTGCCAGTGCCCCCCTCCGAGGGGACTCACCCCTCCACTTT. This gives the protein CASAPLRGDSPLHF. The chain recombines TRBV19 with TRBJ1-6; possible D gene TRBD1, 5 bases. The CDR3 consists of 14 residues. V was pared by 8 bases and J by 10 bases, with 18 bases between. Germline CDR1 is LNHDA and CDR2 is SQIVND (reference sequence).

The rearrangement uses TRBV10-3 and TRBJ1-1; no firm D call. Trimming removed 7 bases from V and 2 bases from J, with 11 bases in between. In germline, CDR1 is ENHRY, CDR2 SYGVKD. The CDR3 has 13 amino acids. Here the CDR3 DNA reads TGTGCCATCACCTGGGAGAGAAACACTGAAGCTTTCTTT. This sequence encodes CAITWERNTEAFF.

This chain connects TRBV7-2 to TRBJ2-5, with TRBD2 matching 10 bases. V was clipped by 3 bases and J by 4 bases; unmatched bases: 5. Germline CDR1 and CDR2: SGHTA and FQGNSA. The CDR3 is made up of 15 amino acids. DNA for the CDR3: TGTGCCAGCAGCTTCCAGCGGGGGGGCGGAGAGACCCAGTACTTC. As protein: CASSFQRGGGETQYF. Supplemented by reference TRBV7-2 and TRBJ2-5, the full variable domain reads GAGVSQSPSNKVTEKGKDVELRCDPISGHTALYWYRQSLGQGLEFLIYFQGNSAPDKSGLPSDRFSAERTGGSVSTLTIQRTQQEDSAVYLCASSFQRGGGETQYFGPGTRLLVL.

V and J are TRBV10-3 and TRBJ2-1; 11 bases agree with TRBD1. The CDR3 covers 17 residues. With 4 bases clipped from V and 7 bases from J, the junction kept 12 bases outside the gene matches. CDR1 is ENHRY, CDR2 SYGVKD, per germline. The CDR3 loop reads CAISGSSGTGGVNEQFF. The CDR3, as DNA: TGTGCCATCAGTGGATCTTCCGGGACAGGGGGAGTGAATGAGCAGTTCTTC.

As concerns this clonotype: A much larger clone lies a single base off, so this may be a read error. The chain joins TRBV12-3 or TRBV12-4 to TRBJ2-7; D not certain. Trimming took 4 bases from V and 7 from J, leaving 11 bases between them. The CDR3 is made up of 12 amino acids. This chain's CDR3 is CASSSIYNEQYF. DNA for the CDR3: TGTGCCAGCAGTTCAATCTACAATGAGCAGTACTTC.

This clonotype was picked up one time. This sequence joins TRBV6-5 and TRBJ2-5; 7 bases are shared with TRBD1. The end of the DNA is better explained by TRBJ2-7, so the J call may be wrong. The CDR3 totals 13 residues. Germline values: CDR1 MNHEY, CDR2 SVGAGI. The DNA for the CDR3 is TGTGCCAGCAGTTACCAGGGGGCCTACGAGCAGTACTTC. It translates to CASSYQGAYEQYF.

In its sample, this clonotype was seen many times. The chain has TRBV5-4 and TRBJ1-5, with TRBD1 matching over 7 bases. This CDR3 is built from 16 residues. Germline lookup yields CDR1 SGHNT and CDR2 YYREEE (reference sequence). Germline trimming cut 2 bases from V and 1 base from J; bases unmatched to any gene: 6. CDR3 sequence (DNA): TGTGCCAGCAGCTTAGGGGGCCGTGGGAGCAATCAGCCCCAGCATTTT. It translates to CASSLGGRGSNQPQHF.

This clonotype came up once. The rearrangement joins TRBV14 to TRBJ2-2; 7 bases match TRBD2. V was clipped by 6 bases and J by 2 bases; unmatched bases: 3. The CDR3 totals 14 residues. CDR1 is SGHDN, CDR2 FVKESK, per germline. Written as DNA, the CDR3 is TGTGCCAGCAGGGGAGGGGTTAACACCGGGGAGCTGTTTTTT. Translating it yields CASRGGVNTGELFF.

This clonotype was observed once. The chain employs TRBV7-3 and TRBJ2-3; tentative D call: TRBD2 (6 bases). Germline V gene data show CDR1 as SGHTA and CDR2 as FQGTGA. V was shortened by 6 bases and J by 3 bases, with 13 bases between the two germline ends. This CDR3 has 14 residues. The CDR3 sequence: CASSSPAGTDTQYF. For the CDR3, the DNA is TGTGCCAGCAGTTCTCCCGCGGGAACAGATACGCAGTATTTT. Complete variable domain (other parts from reference TRBV7-3 and TRBJ2-3): GAGVSQTPSNKVTEKGKYVELRCDPISGHTALYWYRQSLGQGPEFLIYFQGTGAADDSGLPNDRFFAVRPEGSVSTLKIQRTERGDSAVYLCASSSPAGTDTQYFGPGTRLTVL.

The chain employs TRBV2 and TRBJ1-1; perhaps TRBD1 as D (5 bases). CDR3 length: 14 residues. Trimming shortened V by 4 bases and J by 4 bases, and 13 bases separated the two germline ends. Germline V gives CDR1 SNHLY, CDR2 FYNNEI. The CDR3 DNA reads as TGTGCCAGCAGTGCGCGCAGGGAGGCCACTGAAGCTTTCTTT. Protein: CASSARREATEAFF.

With regard to this clonotype: This clone may be a read error of a much larger clone one base away. The chain couples TRBV19 to TRBJ2-2, with 8 positions matching TRBD2. Germline V gives CDR1 LNHDA, CDR2 SQIVND (reference sequence). The CDR3 spans 16 residues. The CDR3 bases are TGTGCCAGTAGTTCACCCGGCGGGAGCGGGGGCGGGGGGCTGTTTTTT. It codes for CASSSPGGSGGGGLFF.

CDR3 amino acids: CASSLEGEPNEKLFF. The DNA of the CDR3 is TGTGCCAGCAGCTTGGAGGGTGAGCCTAATGAAAAACTGTTTTTT. This sequence joins TRBV7-4 and TRBJ1-4; unclear D gene. The length of the CDR3 is 15 residues. V lost 3 bases and J lost 3, with 11 bases in between. In germline, CDR1 is SGHVT, CDR2 SQSDAQ.

This sequence joins TRBV2 and TRBJ1-5; the D gene is possibly TRBD1 (5 bases). Trimming removed 7 bases at V and 0 bases at J, with 10 bases between. Per the germline V gene, CDR1 is SNHLY and CDR2 is FYNNEI. The CDR3 contains 14 residues. CDR3 in DNA: TGTGCCAGCATGGGGCTTTATAGCAATCAGCCCCAGCATTTT. Amino acids: CASMGLYSNQPQHF.

This clonotype came up many times. This chain uses TRBV12-3 or TRBV12-4 with TRBJ2-3; D is unclear. Trimming removed 6 bases at V and 2 bases at J, with 18 bases between. The length of the CDR3 is 16 residues. The CDR3 nucleotides are TGTGCCAGCAGCCCCTTTGCGCCAACTTACACAGATACGCAGTATTTT. Protein: CASSPFAPTYTDTQYF.

To note about this clonotype: A much larger clone sits a single nucleotide away, making a read error possible. The chain joins TRBV11-2 to TRBJ2-2; TRBD2 matches at 16 bases. Germline V gene data show CDR1 as SGHAT and CDR2 as FQNNGV. The CDR3 is 16 amino acids. The CDR3 coding sequence is TGTGCCAGCGGCTTAGGGACTAGCGGGAGGGCGGGGGAGCTGTTTTTT. Translation: CASGLGTSGRAGELFF.